What follows describes a single T cell receptor beta chain. V was shortened by 6 bases and J by 7 bases, with 15 bases between the two germline ends. The CDR3 loop spans 14 amino acids. Germline V gene data show CDR1 as SGHAT and CDR2 as FQNNGV. The sample originates from a study of OX40 agonist ivuxolimab in advanced cancers. Turning to the study itself: Those enrolled were less than 85% male, with a mean age of approximately 60 years and ages from 23 to 79.

Generated by immunoSEQ multiplex PCR, the TCRdb table keeps only in-frame clones and is missing some. The profile shows under 25,000 clones, about 70% of them singletons. The clonotype originates from an adult with an advanced solid tumor such as melanoma, head and neck, liver or kidney cancer. The starting material was CD4+ or CD8+ T cells sorted from blood, obtained in a trial of the OX40 agonist ivuxolimab. V is TRBV11-2 and J is TRBJ1-4, with TRBD1 as a possible D gene (5 bases). CDR3 region: CASRDSRVSEKLFF. The CDR3 bases are TGTGCCAGCAGAGACAGTCGAGTGTCTGAAAAACTGTTTTTT.